The rows below give T cell receptor beta chains drawn from one sample of a study of Graves' ophthalmopathy and Graves' hyperthyroidism. TCRdb itself ran the multiplex PCR reads through MiXCR, one entry per CDR3 protein. The data contain about 370,000 distinct CDR3 sequences, roughly 18% of them singletons. Source material: peripheral blood. The receptors come from a woman between 18 and 30 years old with Graves' ophthalmopathy. Both conserved end residues are part of each CDR3. The D gene is left open where the match is weak. Some rows mark clone size as missing; the rest say once, few, many or name a class of expanded clone.

V	size	D	J	CDR3	DNA
TRBV28	many	.	TRBJ2-5	CASSSLSWETQYF	TGTGCCAGCAGTTCTTTATCGTGGGAGACCCAGTACTTC
TRBV19	many	.	TRBJ2-5	CASSPAVIGETQYF	TGTGCCAGTAGTCCAGCGGTTATCGGAGAGACCCAGTACTTC
TRBV20-1	many	TRBD2	TRBJ2-5	CSASSGGGPIGWQETQYF	TGCAGTGCTAGCAGCGGGGGTGGCCCAATTGGCTGGCAAGAGACCCAGTACTTC
TRBV5-1	many	.	TRBJ2-5	CASSQDGGQETQYF	TGCGCCAGCAGCCAGGATGGGGGACAAGAGACCCAGTACTTC
TRBV20-1	.	.	TRBJ2-7	CSATPSGSEQYF	TGCAGTGCTACGCCATCCGGGTCCGAGCAGTACTTC
TRBV6-1	many	.	TRBJ2-7	CASSESPGLDEQYF	TGTGCCAGCAGTGAATCTCCGGGACTGGACGAGCAGTACTTC
TRBV7-8	.	.	TRBJ2-7	CASSSDRFSYEQYF	TGTGCCAGCAGCAGTGACAGGTTCTCCTACGAGCAGTACTTC
TRBV12-3/TRBV12-4	few	.	TRBJ1-2	CASSRAHGYTF	TGTGCCAGCAGCCGGGCCCATGGCTACACCTTC
TRBV7-6	many	.	TRBJ2-7	CASSLAPQSGEQYF	TGTGCCAGCAGCTTGGCCCCCCAGAGTGGGGAGCAGTACTTC
TRBV3-1	.	TRBD2	TRBJ2-4	CASSQDALAGEENIQYF	TGTGCCAGCAGCCAAGATGCACTAGCGGGAGAAGAAAACATTCAGTACTTC
TRBV7-8	many	.	TRBJ1-1	CASSQPSPVGNTEAFF	TGTGCCAGCAGCCAACCATCACCGGTGGGGAACACTGAAGCTTTCTTT
TRBV6-1	many	TRBD2	TRBJ2-5	CASSESRTSAQETQYF	TGTGCCAGCAGTGAATCCAGGACTAGCGCCCAAGAGACCCAGTACTTC
TRBV28	once	TRBD1	TRBJ1-1	CAIQGGAGSEAFF	TGTGCCATTCAAGGGGGCGCCGGGTCTGAAGCTTTCTTT
TRBV20-1	many	TRBD1	TRBJ1-1	CSAKGPGQGFGVGTEAFF	TGCAGTGCCAAAGGCCCGGGACAGGGATTCGGAGTGGGCACTGAAGCTTTCTTT
TRBV6-1	.	.	TRBJ2-7	CASRGIDWKQYF	TGTGCCAGCCGTGGGATCGATTGGAAGCAGTACTTC
TRBV29-1	once	.	TRBJ2-6	CSVDRLGGPSSGANVLTF	TGCAGCGTTGACCGGCTGGGGGGACCTTCCTCTGGGGCCAACGTCCTGACTTTC
TRBV10-3	.	.	TRBJ2-5	CAISDLRSTGLETQYF	TGTGCCATCAGTGACCTCCGCTCCACAGGGTTAGAGACCCAGTACTTC
TRBV5-1	many	.	TRBJ2-7	CASSRDTRYEQYF	TGCGCCAGCAGCCGGGACACTCGCTACGAGCAGTACTTC
TRBV27	many	.	TRBJ1-1	CASSYRPGTEAFF	TGTGCCAGCAGCTACAGGCCTGGGACTGAAGCTTTCTTT
TRBV12-3/TRBV12-4	many	TRBD2	TRBJ2-5	CASSPGLAGVEAQYF	TGTGCCAGCAGTCCGGGTCTAGCGGGAGTGGAGGCCCAGTACTTC
TRBV27	many	TRBD2	TRBJ2-7	CASSATSGPYEQYF	TGTGCCAGCAGTGCTACTAGCGGGCCGTACGAGCAGTACTTC
TRBV19	many	TRBD1	TRBJ2-2	CASRRQGSGGELFF	TGTGCCAGTAGACGACAGGGGTCCGGCGGGGAGCTGTTTTTT
TRBV28	many	.	TRBJ2-7	CASSFPPWEQYF	TGTGCCAGCAGTTTCCCCCCTTGGGAGCAGTACTTC
TRBV12-3/TRBV12-4	many	.	TRBJ2-7	CASSLGRSTYEQYF	TGTGCCAGCAGTTTAGGACGGTCGACCTACGAGCAGTACTTC
TRBV2	few	TRBD1	TRBJ2-5	CASSHRDRVETQYF	TGTGCCAGCAGTCACCGGGACAGGGTTGAGACCCAGTACTTC
TRBV6-2/TRBV6-3	many	TRBD2	TRBJ2-5	CASSYKTSGGQETQYF	TGTGCCAGCAGTTACAAGACTAGCGGGGGCCAAGAGACCCAGTACTTC
TRBV5-4	many	.	TRBJ2-6	CASSLRGPNVLTF	TGTGCCAGCAGCTTACGGGGGCCCAACGTCCTGACTTTC
TRBV20-1	many	TRBD2	TRBJ2-1	CSAREDPIAGQFF	TGCAGTGCTAGAGAGGATCCGATAGCGGGGCAGTTCTTC
TRBV7-9	many	TRBD1	TRBJ2-7	CASSSKQGAGYEQYF	TGTGCCAGCAGTTCGAAGCAGGGGGCTGGCTACGAGCAGTACTTC
TRBV27	many	.	TRBJ1-5	CASSFVGNQPQHF	TGTGCCAGCAGTTTTGTGGGGAACCAGCCCCAGCATTTT
TRBV27	many	.	TRBJ2-5	CASSHTDQETQYF	TGTGCCAGCAGTCATACCGATCAAGAGACCCAGTACTTC
TRBV28	many	TRBD2	TRBJ2-7	CASSFSPRDSGSYEQYF	TGTGCCAGCAGTTTCTCCCCCCGGGATAGCGGGAGTTACGAGCAGTACTTC
TRBV29-1	many	.	TRBJ2-7	CSVVPRSSYEQYF	TGCAGCGTTGTCCCACGGAGCTCCTACGAGCAGTACTTC
TRBV6-6	many	TRBD1	TRBJ2-7	CASSPGQGNSYEQYF	TGTGCCAGCAGTCCAGGACAGGGAAACTCCTACGAGCAGTACTTC
TRBV27	few	TRBD1	TRBJ2-7	CASSLPGQGYYEQYF	TGTGCCAGCAGTTTGCCGGGACAGGGCTACTACGAGCAGTACTTC
TRBV6-2/TRBV6-3	many	TRBD2	TRBJ2-5	CASSEREYETQYF	TGTGCCAGCAGCGAGCGGGAATACGAGACCCAGTACTTC
TRBV11-2	many	TRBD2	TRBJ2-7	CASSLSGRASHEQYF	TGTGCCAGCAGCTTAAGCGGGAGGGCGTCCCACGAGCAGTACTTC
TRBV5-1	many	.	TRBJ1-5	CASSLEEQSNQPQHF	TGCGCCAGCAGCTTGGAGGAACAAAGCAATCAGCCCCAGCATTTT
TRBV28	many	.	TRBJ2-7	CASEGNAGALALEQYF	TGTGCCAGCGAGGGGAACGCGGGGGCTCTTGCTCTCGAGCAGTACTTC
TRBV13	.	TRBD2	TRBJ2-2	CASSLQQGGLAGRGNTGELFF	TGTGCCAGCAGCTTACAGCAAGGGGGACTAGCGGGAAGAGGTAACACCGGGGAGCTGTTTTTT
TRBV29-1	many	TRBD2	TRBJ2-2	CSAEGASGGPGRGTGELFF	TGCAGCGCTGAAGGGGCTAGCGGGGGGCCCGGGCGCGGCACCGGGGAGCTGTTTTTT